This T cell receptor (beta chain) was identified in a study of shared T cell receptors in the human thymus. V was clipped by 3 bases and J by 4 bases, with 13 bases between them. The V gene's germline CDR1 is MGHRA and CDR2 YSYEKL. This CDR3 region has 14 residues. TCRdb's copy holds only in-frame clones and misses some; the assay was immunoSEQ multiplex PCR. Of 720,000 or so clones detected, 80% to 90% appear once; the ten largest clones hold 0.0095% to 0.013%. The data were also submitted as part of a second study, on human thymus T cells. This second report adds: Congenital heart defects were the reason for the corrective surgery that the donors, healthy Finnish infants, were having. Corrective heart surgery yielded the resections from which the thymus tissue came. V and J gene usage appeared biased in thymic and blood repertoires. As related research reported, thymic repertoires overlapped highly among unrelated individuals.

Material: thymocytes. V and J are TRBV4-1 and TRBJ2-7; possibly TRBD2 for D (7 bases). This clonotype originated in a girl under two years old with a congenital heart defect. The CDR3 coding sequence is TGCGCCAGCAGCCAGTCGGGGGGCGTTTACGAGCAGTACTTC. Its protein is CASSQSGGVYEQYF.